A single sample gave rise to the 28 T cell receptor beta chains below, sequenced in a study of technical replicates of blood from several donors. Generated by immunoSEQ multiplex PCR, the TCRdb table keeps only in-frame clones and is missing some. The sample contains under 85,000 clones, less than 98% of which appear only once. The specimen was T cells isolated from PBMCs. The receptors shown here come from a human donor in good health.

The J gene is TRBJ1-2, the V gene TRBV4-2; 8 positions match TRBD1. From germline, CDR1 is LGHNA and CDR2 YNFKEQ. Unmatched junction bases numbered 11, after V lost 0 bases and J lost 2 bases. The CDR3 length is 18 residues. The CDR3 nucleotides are TGTGCCAGCAGCCAAGATGTGGGACAGGAGGTCCGGAACTATGGCTACACCTTC. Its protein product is CASSQDVGQEVRNYGYTF.

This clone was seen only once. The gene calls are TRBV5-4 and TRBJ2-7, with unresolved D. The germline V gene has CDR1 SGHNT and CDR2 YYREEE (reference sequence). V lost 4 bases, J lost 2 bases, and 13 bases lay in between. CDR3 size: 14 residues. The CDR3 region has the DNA TGTGCCAGCAGCCACCTGGGCAGTGCCTACGAGCAGTACTTC. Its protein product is CASSHLGSAYEQYF.

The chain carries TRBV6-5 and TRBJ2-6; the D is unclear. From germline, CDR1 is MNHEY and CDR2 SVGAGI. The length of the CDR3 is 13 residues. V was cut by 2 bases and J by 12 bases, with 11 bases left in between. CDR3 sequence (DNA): TGTGCCAGCAGTTACAACAGTGGCAGCGTCCTGACTTTC. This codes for CASSYNSGSVLTF.

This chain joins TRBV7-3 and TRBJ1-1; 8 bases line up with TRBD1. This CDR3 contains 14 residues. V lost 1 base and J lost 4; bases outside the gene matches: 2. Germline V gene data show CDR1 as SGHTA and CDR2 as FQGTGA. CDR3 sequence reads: CASSLNTGGTEAFF. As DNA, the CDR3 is TGTGCCAGCAGCTTAAATACAGGGGGCACTGAAGCTTTCTTT.

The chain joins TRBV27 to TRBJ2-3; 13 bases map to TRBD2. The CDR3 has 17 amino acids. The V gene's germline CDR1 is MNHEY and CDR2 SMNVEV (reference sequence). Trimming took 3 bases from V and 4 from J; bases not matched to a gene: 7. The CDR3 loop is CASSFITLAGGADTQYF. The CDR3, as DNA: TGTGCCAGCAGTTTTATCACACTAGCGGGAGGGGCAGATACGCAGTATTTT.

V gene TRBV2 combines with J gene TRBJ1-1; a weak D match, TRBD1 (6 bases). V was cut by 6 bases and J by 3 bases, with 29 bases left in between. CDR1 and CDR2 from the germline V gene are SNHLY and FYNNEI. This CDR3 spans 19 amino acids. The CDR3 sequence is CASRRSTGNLGYLDTEAFF. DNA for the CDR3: TGTGCCAGCAGGAGGAGTACAGGGAATCTGGGGTATTTGGACACTGAAGCTTTCTTT. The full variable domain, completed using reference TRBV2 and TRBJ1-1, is EPEVTQTPSHQVTQMGQEVILRCVPISNHLYFYWYRQILGQKVEFLVSFYNNEISEKSEIFDDQFSVERPDGSNFTLKIRSTKLEDSAMYFCASRRSTGNLGYLDTEAFFGQGTRLTVV.

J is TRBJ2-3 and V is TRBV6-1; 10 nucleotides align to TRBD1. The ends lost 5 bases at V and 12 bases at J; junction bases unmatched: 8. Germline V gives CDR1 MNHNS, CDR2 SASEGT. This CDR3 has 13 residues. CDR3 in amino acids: CASSPGTGVRQYF. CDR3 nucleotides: TGTGCCAGCAGTCCCGGGACAGGGGTACGACAGTATTTT.

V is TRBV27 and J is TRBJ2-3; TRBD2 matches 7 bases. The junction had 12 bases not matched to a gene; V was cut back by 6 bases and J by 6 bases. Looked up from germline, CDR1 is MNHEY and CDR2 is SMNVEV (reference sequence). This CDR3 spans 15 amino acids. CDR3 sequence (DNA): TGTGCCAGCAGGCTGGTGGCGGGAGTTGTGGATACGCAGTATTTT. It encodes CASRLVAGVVDTQYF.

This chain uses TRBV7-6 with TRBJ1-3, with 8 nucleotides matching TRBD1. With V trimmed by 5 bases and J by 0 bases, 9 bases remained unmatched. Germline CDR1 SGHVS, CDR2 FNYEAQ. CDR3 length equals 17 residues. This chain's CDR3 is CASSPTTGENSGNTIYF. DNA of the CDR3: TGTGCCAGCAGCCCCACGACAGGGGAGAACTCTGGAAACACCATATATTTT.

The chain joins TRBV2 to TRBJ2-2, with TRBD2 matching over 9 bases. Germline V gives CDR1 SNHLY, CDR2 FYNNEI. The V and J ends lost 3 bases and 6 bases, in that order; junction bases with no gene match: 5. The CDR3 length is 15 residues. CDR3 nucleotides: TGTGCCAGCAGTGATAGTCTAGCGGGACCCGGGGAGCTGTTTTTT. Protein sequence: CASSDSLAGPGELFF.

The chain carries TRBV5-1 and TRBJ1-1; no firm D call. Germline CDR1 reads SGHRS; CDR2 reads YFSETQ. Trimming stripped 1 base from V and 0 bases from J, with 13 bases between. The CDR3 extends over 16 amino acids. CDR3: CASSLMGGLMNTEAFF. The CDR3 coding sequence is TGCGCCAGCAGCTTGATGGGAGGCCTTATGAACACTGAAGCTTTCTTT.

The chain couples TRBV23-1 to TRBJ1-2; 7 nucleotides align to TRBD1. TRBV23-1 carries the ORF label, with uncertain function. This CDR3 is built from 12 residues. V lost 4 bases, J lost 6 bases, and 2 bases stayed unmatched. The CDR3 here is CASSLRGDGYTF. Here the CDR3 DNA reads TGCGCCAGCAGTCTCAGGGGGGATGGCTACACCTTC.

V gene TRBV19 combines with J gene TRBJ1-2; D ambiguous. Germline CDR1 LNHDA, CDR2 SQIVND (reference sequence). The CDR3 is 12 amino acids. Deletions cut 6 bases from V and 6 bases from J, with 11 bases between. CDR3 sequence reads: CASRSGKHGYTF. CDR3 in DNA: TGTGCCAGTAGGTCCGGGAAGCATGGCTACACCTTC.

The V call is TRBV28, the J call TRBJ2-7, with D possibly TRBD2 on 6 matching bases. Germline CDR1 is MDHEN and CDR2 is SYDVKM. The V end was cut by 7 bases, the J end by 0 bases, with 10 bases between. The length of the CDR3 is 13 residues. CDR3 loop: CASTGGTSYEQYF. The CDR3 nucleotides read TGTGCCAGCACGGGCGGGACCTCCTACGAGCAGTACTTC.

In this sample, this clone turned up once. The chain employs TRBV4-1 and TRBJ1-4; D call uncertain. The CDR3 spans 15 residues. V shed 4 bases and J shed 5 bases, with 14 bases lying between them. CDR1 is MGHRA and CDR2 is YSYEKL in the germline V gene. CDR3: CASSPLEAGNEKLFF. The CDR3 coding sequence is TGCGCCAGCAGCCCCCTGGAAGCGGGGAATGAAAAACTGTTTTTT.

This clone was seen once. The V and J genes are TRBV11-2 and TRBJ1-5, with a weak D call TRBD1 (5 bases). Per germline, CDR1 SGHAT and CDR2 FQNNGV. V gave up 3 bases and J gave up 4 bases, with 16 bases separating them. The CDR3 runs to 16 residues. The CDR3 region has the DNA TGTGCCAGCAGCTTGGGGGGGGGTAATGGGAATCAGCCCCAGCATTTT. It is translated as CASSLGGGNGNQPQHF.

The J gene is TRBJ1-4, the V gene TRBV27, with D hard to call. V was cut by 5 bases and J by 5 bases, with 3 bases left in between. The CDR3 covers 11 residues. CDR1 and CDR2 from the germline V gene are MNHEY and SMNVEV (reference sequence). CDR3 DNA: TGTGCCAGCAGTCGGAATGAAAAACTGTTTTTT. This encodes CASSRNEKLFF.

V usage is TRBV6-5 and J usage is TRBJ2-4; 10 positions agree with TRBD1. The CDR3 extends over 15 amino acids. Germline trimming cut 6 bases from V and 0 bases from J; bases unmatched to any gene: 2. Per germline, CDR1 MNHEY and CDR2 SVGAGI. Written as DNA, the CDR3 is TGTGCCAGCAGAGGGACAGGGGTAGCCAAAAACATTCAGTACTTC. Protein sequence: CASRGTGVAKNIQYF.

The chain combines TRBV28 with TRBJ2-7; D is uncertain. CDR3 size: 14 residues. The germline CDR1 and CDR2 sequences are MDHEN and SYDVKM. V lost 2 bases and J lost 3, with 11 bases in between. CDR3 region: CASSLDGGIYEQYF. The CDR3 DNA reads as TGTGCCAGCAGTTTAGACGGCGGAATCTACGAGCAGTACTTC.

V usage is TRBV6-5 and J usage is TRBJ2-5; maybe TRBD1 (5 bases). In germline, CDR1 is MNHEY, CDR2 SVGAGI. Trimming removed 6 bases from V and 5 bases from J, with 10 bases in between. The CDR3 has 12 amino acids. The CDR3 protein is CASRFSGETQYF. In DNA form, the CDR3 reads TGTGCCAGCAGATTCTCAGGGGAGACCCAGTACTTC.

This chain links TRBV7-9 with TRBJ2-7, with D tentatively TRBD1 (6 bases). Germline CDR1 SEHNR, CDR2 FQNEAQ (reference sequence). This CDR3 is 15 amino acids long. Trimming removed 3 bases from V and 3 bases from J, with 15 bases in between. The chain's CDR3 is CASSFEQGESYEQYF. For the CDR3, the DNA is TGTGCCAGCAGCTTCGAACAGGGTGAAAGCTACGAGCAGTACTTC. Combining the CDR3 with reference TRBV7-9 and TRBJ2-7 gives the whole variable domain DTGVSQNPRHKITKRGQNVTFRCDPISEHNRLYWYRQTLGQGPEFLTYFQNEAQLEKSRLLSDRFSAERPKGSFSTLEIQRTEQGDSAMYLCASSFEQGESYEQYFGPGTRLTVT.

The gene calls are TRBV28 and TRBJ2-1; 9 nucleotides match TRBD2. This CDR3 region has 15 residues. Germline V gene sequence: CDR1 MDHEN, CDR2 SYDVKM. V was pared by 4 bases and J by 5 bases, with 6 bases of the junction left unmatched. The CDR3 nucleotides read TGTGCCAGCAGTTCCCCTAGCGGGGAACACAATGAGCAGTTCTTC. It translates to CASSSPSGEHNEQFF.

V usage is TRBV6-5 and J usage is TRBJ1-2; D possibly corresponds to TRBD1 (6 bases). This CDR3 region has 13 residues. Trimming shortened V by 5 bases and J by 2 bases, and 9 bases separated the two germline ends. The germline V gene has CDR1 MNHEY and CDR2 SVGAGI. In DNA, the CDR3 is TGTGCCAGCAGTACCCAGGGGAACTATGGCTACACCTTC. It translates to CASSTQGNYGYTF.

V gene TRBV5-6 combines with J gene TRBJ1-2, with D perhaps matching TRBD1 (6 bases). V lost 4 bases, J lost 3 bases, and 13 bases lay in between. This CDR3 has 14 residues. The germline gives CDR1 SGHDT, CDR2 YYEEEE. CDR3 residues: CASSRVTGYYGYTF. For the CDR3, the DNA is TGTGCCAGCAGCCGCGTTACAGGGTACTATGGCTACACCTTC.

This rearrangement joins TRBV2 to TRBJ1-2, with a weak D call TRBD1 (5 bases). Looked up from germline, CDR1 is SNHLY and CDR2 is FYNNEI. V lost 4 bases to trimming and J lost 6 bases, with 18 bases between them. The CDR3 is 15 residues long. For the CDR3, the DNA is TGTGCCAGCAGTGGACACAACGGGGGGGAGGATGGCTACACCTTC. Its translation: CASSGHNGGEDGYTF.

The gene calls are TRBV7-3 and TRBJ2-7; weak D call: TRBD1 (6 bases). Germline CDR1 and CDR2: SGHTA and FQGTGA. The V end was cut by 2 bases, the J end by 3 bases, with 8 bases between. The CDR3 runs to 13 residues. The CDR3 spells CASSLGGDYEQYF. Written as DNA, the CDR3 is TGTGCCAGCAGCTTAGGGGGCGACTACGAGCAGTACTTC.

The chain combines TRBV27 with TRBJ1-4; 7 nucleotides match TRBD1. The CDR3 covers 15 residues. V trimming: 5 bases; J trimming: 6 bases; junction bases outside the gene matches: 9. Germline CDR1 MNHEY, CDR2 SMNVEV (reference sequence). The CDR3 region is CASSDQGVGYEKLFF. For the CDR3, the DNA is TGTGCCAGCAGTGACCAGGGGGTGGGATATGAAAAACTGTTTTTT.

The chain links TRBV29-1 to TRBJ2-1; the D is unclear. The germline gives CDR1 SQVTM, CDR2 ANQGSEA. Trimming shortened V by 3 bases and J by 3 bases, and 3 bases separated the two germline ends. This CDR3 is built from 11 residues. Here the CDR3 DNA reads TGCAGCGTTGACTTCTACAATGAGCAGTTCTTC. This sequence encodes CSVDFYNEQFF.